This record covers a single T cell receptor (beta chain). Its antigen is not known. These data originate in a study of naive and memory T cell subsets. Between the trimmed V and J ends, which lost 0 bases and 3 bases, there was a span of 6 bases. The CDR3 extends over 13 amino acids. Both TRBC1 and TRBC2 were covered by a beta constant-region primer of two equimolar oligonucleotides. TCRdb itself ran the UMI-ligation and nested PCR reads through MiXCR, one entry per CDR3 protein. The sample lists 77,000 or so distinct CDR3 sequences, around 14% occurring once. Study-wide findings and caveats: Diversity fell and Gini index rose from naive through CM, EM, EMRA.

The chain has TRBV12-3 or TRBV12-4 and TRBJ2-7; D remains ambiguous. This receptor was taken from a human donor in good health. The sequenced sample was central memory CD4+ T cells from blood. In nucleotides, the CDR3 is TGTGCCAGCAGTTTAGCGACTGGCTACGAGCAGTACTTC. It specifies CASSLATGYEQYF.